The 7 T cell receptor beta chains presented below share a single source sample, sequenced in a study of T cell responses to AZD1222 COVID-19 vaccine. Assay used: immunoSEQ multiplex PCR; TCRdb lists only in-frame clones, some missing. The sample includes 100,000 or so clones, 86% of them seen just once. The sequencing here drew on peripheral blood, taken on day 0 of AZD1222 vaccination. The receptor set was obtained from an adult in good health.

This clone is labeled medium-sized. V and J are TRBV4-3 and TRBJ1-2, with a weak D call TRBD1 (5 bases). Trimming cost V 4 bases and J 2 bases, with 8 bases left between them. Germline V lookup: CDR1 LGHNA, CDR2 YSLEER. The CDR3 is 13 amino acids. In nucleotides, the CDR3 is TGCGCCAGCAGCCTAGAGGGGAACTATGGCTACACCTTC. As protein: CASSLEGNYGYTF.

This clone occurred once. This chain uses TRBV19 with TRBJ1-5; TRBD1 matches at 8 bases. CDR3 size: 18 residues. In germline, CDR1 is LNHDA, CDR2 SQIVND (reference sequence). V dropped 2 bases and J dropped 2; count of bases not matched to a gene: 11. The CDR3 bases are TGTGCCAGTAGTATATTAAAGACAGGGGAGGTCGGCAATCAGCCCCAGCATTTT. Translated: CASSILKTGEVGNQPQHF.

The gene calls are TRBV3-1 (or the pseudogene TRBV3-2) and TRBJ1-1; the match to TRBD1 covers 10 bases. The CDR3 totals 14 residues. Trimming removed 6 bases from V and 4 bases from J; junction bases left unmatched: 5. Germline V gene sequence: CDR1 LGHDT, CDR2 YNNKEL (reference sequence). CDR3 nucleotide sequence: TGTGCCAGCAGTGACAGGGGGCTCGTCACTGAAGCTTTCTTT. This gives the protein CASSDRGLVTEAFF.

V and J are TRBV11-2 and TRBJ2-1; 11 bases match TRBD2. There are 15 residues in the CDR3. The germline CDR1 and CDR2 sequences are SGHAT and FQNNGV. Trimming removed 1 base from V and 6 bases from J; junction bases left unmatched: 2. The CDR3 region has the DNA TGTGCCAGCAGCTTAGGCCTAGCGGGGGGCAATGAGCAGTTCTTC. Encoded protein: CASSLGLAGGNEQFF.

This sequence joins TRBV6-5 and TRBJ1-1, with TRBD1 matching over 8 bases. The CDR3 spans 15 residues. Germline lookup yields CDR1 MNHEY and CDR2 SVGAGI. V shed 6 bases, J shed 2 bases, and the junction held 8 bases outside the gene matches. The CDR3 bases are TGTGCCAGCAGCCGCCCTGGGACAGGTAACACTGAAGCTTTCTTT. This translates into CASSRPGTGNTEAFF.

A few counts support this clone. The chain uses TRBV12-2 and TRBJ2-7; no DNA check was done on the table's D call, TRBD2. TRBV12-2 is reported as a pseudogene. The CDR3 sequence is 18 residues long. This CDR3 reads CASRLPGLAGIPPYEQYF. CDR3 bases: TGTGCAAGTCGCTTACCAGGACTAGCGGGGATACCGCCCTACGAGCAGTACTTC.

CDR3 nucleotide sequence: TGTGCCAGCAGTGCTCGACAGGGCTCAGGGTCACCCCTCCACTTT. Encoded protein: CASSARQGSGSPLHF. The V and J genes are TRBV2 and TRBJ1-6; 7 bases fit TRBD1. CDR1 and CDR2 from the germline V gene are SNHLY and FYNNEI. Unmatched junction bases numbered 10, after V lost 4 bases and J lost 10 bases. The CDR3 runs 15 residues.